A selection of T cell receptor beta chains follows, all from one sample in a study of T cell repertoires in cytomegalovirus infection. TCRdb reprocessed the reads via MiXCR and lists one record per CDR3 protein. In the table there are a few hundred thousand distinct CDR3 sequences, 26% of which are singletons. The specimen sequenced was PBMCs. The receptors stem from a human donor in good health (CMV status not recorded). Some clones in this sample may be carry-over from other donors' samples. Both conserved end residues are trimmed from each CDR3.

j_call | v_call | cdr3_aa
TRBJ2-5 | TRBV7-2 | ASSVPPRGETQY
TRBJ1-3 | TRBV11-2 | ASSLDFGGAGNTIY
TRBJ2-1 | TRBV7-8 | ASSLHASGRRYSYNEQF
TRBJ2-6 | TRBV11-2 | ATGGSGANVLT
TRBJ2-3 | TRBV7-9 | ASSPRLAGQTDTQY
TRBJ2-3 | TRBV7-6 | ASSYEGPPDTQY
TRBJ1-1 | TRBV27 | ASSPNGLNTEAF
TRBJ2-3 | TRBV12-3/TRBV12-4 | ASSPSTSGGTDTQY
TRBJ2-7 | TRBV7-9 | ASSDRDALHEQY
TRBJ2-1 | TRBV7-2 | ASSFSGSKRGGNEQF
TRBJ2-1 | TRBV28 | ASSSLGIVSYNEQF
TRBJ1-4 | TRBV7-8 | ASSLQGVPNEKLF
TRBJ2-1 | TRBV7-3 | ASSPYSGRGNEQF
TRBJ1-1 | TRBV24-1 | ATSVGVNTEAF
TRBJ2-1 | TRBV20-1 | SASSPGTSGNNEQF
TRBJ2-5 | TRBV25-1 | ASSDTGQETQY
TRBJ2-4 | TRBV7-8 | ASSLARGIAKNIQY
TRBJ2-5 | TRBV7-6 | ASSFHGGETQY
TRBJ2-3 | TRBV12-3/TRBV12-4 | ASSPGTRSTDTQY
TRBJ2-6 | TRBV7-9 | ASTGEDVGANVLT
TRBJ1-1 | TRBV29-1 | SVDSQNTEAF
TRBJ2-5 | TRBV6-6 | ASSYGGNQETQY
TRBJ2-4 | TRBV7-2 | ASSLGWTNLAKNIQY
TRBJ1-2 | TRBV29-1 | SVEAPNQGSARAL
TRBJ2-5 | TRBV2 | ASSEEGWDRGSETQY
TRBJ2-1 | TRBV19 | ASSIGTSGEQF
TRBJ2-3 | TRBV7-2 | ASSSDPRDTQY
TRBJ2-1 | TRBV28 | ASSRTGFDEQF
TRBJ2-7 | TRBV29-1 | SVEVAFYEQY
TRBJ2-1 | TRBV4-1 | ASSPRLAGGPAGNEQF
TRBJ1-5 | TRBV24-1 | ATSDVGNQPQH
TRBJ1-6 | TRBV6-8 | ASSYSEDSPLH
TRBJ2-7 | TRBV7-2 | ASSSFVGYEQY
TRBJ1-1 | TRBV7-2 | ASSLRVDSTEAF
TRBJ2-1 | TRBV11-2 | ASSPRENNEQF
TRBJ2-2 | TRBV7-2 | ASSLVVEHTGELF
TRBJ1-1 | TRBV5-6 | ASGPAGQLRTEAF
TRBJ2-1 | TRBV11-1 | ASSLGQRRNNEQF
TRBJ1-2 | TRBV27 | ASSLGQDLNYGYT
TRBJ1-2 | TRBV5-6 | ASSLEVGQGVYGYT
TRBJ1-3 | TRBV6-1 | ASSPDWSSGNTIY
TRBJ2-5 | TRBV6-1 | ASSSLTSGRRETQY
TRBJ2-1 | TRBV7-6 | ASSPGTSGSRGEQF
TRBJ2-1 | TRBV14 | ASSQASILNEQF
TRBJ2-3 | TRBV12-3/TRBV12-4 | ASDPRLAGGPSDTQY
TRBJ2-1 | TRBV27 | ASSLTGAFYNQQF
TRBJ2-7 | TRBV7-6 | ASSSTLAETYVEQY
TRBJ2-7 | TRBV7-8 | ASSLVSSGRPYEQY
TRBJ2-3 | TRBV20-1 | SAPGTSGSSDTQY
TRBJ1-1 | TRBV12-3/TRBV12-4 | ASSLRTGGGLEAF
TRBJ1-2 | TRBV28 | ATDTVNYGYT
TRBJ2-3 | TRBV7-9 | ASNKITGRTDTQY
TRBJ2-1 | TRBV24-1 | ATSDWGFTPYNEQF
TRBJ2-1 | TRBV11-2 | ASSYPSSEQF
TRBJ2-5 | TRBV7-2 | ASSLVSGSQY
TRBJ2-1 | TRBV4-3 | ASSQDVGAGGLNEQF
TRBJ2-3 | TRBV4-2 | ASSQDPVAQPAEY
TRBJ1-5 | TRBV28 | ASSLFSAGAINQPQH
TRBJ1-1 | TRBV12-3/TRBV12-4 | ASSLRDGGGEAF